Presented here are 5 T cell receptor beta chains from one specimen sequenced in a study of chemoradiotherapy in HPV16-positive cancers. Clones were sequenced by immunoSEQ multiplex PCR, and TCRdb holds only the in-frame ones, with some missing. In the table there are roughly 21,000 clones, roughly 86% of which are singletons. The specimen comprised blood, sampled from a patient who underwent chemoradiotherapy. These receptors were taken from a human donor with HPV-associated anogenital cancer.

V is TRBV27 and J is TRBJ2-6; D gene unclear. Trimming took off 5 bases at V and 2 bases at J, with 7 bases between the two ends. Germline CDR1 is MNHEY and CDR2 is SMNVEV (reference sequence). CDR3 length: 14 amino acids. The CDR3 here is CASSGLAGANVLTF. CDR3 DNA sequence: TGTGCCAGCAGTGGGCTGGCTGGGGCCAACGTCCTGACTTTC.

J is TRBJ2-2 and V is TRBV5-1; D possibly corresponds to TRBD2 (7 bases). Trimming removed 2 bases from V and 3 bases from J, with 8 bases in between. The CDR3 sequence is 14 residues long. Germline assignment: CDR1 SGHRS and CDR2 YFSETQ. CDR3 residues: CASSLGGDTGELFF. CDR3 nucleotides: TGCGCCAGCAGCTTAGGGGGGGACACCGGGGAGCTGTTTTTT. The full variable domain, rest sourced from reference TRBV5-1 and TRBJ2-2, is KAGVTQTPRYLIKTRGQQVTLSCSPISGHRSVSWYQQTPGQGLQFLFEYFSETQRNKGNFPGRFSGRQFSNSRSEMNVSTLELGDSALYLCASSLGGDTGELFFGEGSRLTVL.

This chain uses TRBV9 with TRBJ1-6; 8 nucleotides line up with TRBD1. The length of the CDR3 is 14 residues. Per germline, CDR1 SGDLS and CDR2 YYNGEE. With 7 bases clipped from V and 9 bases from J, the junction kept 9 bases outside the gene matches. CDR3 sequence (DNA): TGTGCCAGCGCGCCGACAGGGGTAAGTTCACCCCTCCACTTT. Amino acid sequence: CASAPTGVSSPLHF.

This clone was seen only a few times. J is TRBJ1-1 and V is TRBV25-1; no definite D call. V was pared by 5 bases and J by 3 bases, with 16 bases between. Germline V gene sequence: CDR1 MGHDK, CDR2 SYGVNS. The CDR3 runs to 15 residues. The CDR3 coding sequence is TGTGCCAGCAGTAACACCAGGAGGAGGGACACTGAAGCTTTCTTT. It is translated as CASSNTRRRDTEAFF.

The chain combines TRBV7-6 with TRBJ2-2, with 11 bases identical to TRBD1. The CDR3 spans 15 residues. V lost 2 bases, J lost 6 bases, and 2 bases stayed unmatched. Germline V CDR1 and CDR2: SGHVS, FNYEAQ. CDR3 amino acids: CASSLLGQGAGELFF. CDR3 nucleotide sequence: TGTGCCAGCAGCTTACTGGGACAGGGGGCCGGGGAGCTGTTTTTT.